The entry below gives a single T cell receptor (beta chain) sequence along with its context. Germline V CDR1 and CDR2: SEHNR, FQNEAQ (reference sequence). Deletions cut 4 bases from V and 6 bases from J, with 13 bases between. The CDR3 covers 13 residues. The data originate from a study of blood T cell repertoires in COVID-19. Study details: Nucleic acid was either cDNA or gDNA, and it came from T cells, B-cell-depleted T cells, or PBMCs.

Patients from Seattle were sampled longitudinally, starting during active infection. As processed by the authors: Amplification of reference gene primers was used by the study to estimate nucleated cell counts. Produced via immunoSEQ multiplex PCR; TCRdb's table is partial and in-frame only. V, J and clone size were drawn from that table, and D and trimming were deduced from the DNA. The data show approximately 390,000 clones, approximately 89% seen once. This chain joins TRBV7-9 and TRBJ2-7; D gene unclear. This TCR derives from a woman aged 55-70 years with COVID-19, enrolled during active disease. Input material: peripheral blood. The CDR3 region is CASSYSSSSEQYF. The CDR3 region has the DNA TGTGCCAGCAGCTACAGTTCGAGCAGCGAGCAGTACTTC.